These T cell receptor beta chains were read from a single sample in a study of cytomegalovirus exposure and HLA in healthy donors. The protocol was immunoSEQ multiplex PCR, while the TCRdb copy is restricted to in-frame clones and leaves out a portion. The table records about 130,000 clones, roughly a tenth of them present only once. The sequenced sample was PBMCs. The receptors derive from a woman aged 18-29 years in good health and CMV-seropositive. The CDR3 runs from the conserved cysteine through the conserved F or W. The D gene is left open where the match is weak. Clone size is stated in some rows and not others, as once, few, many or a class when expanded.

v_call	d_call	j_call	clone_size	cdr3_aa	cdr3_nt
TRBV29-1	TRBD2	TRBJ2-1	few	CSVVPSGVVQFF	TGCAGCGTTGTCCCTAGCGGGGTAGTGCAGTTCTTC
TRBV18	-	TRBJ1-1	-	CASSPSAGGGYTEAFF	TGTGCCAGCTCACCATCCGCTGGGGGGGGGTACACTGAAGCTTTCTTT
TRBV2	-	TRBJ1-2	-	CASKSDRNYGYTF	TGTGCCAGCAAATCCGACAGGAACTATGGCTACACCTTC
TRBV7-3	TRBD2	TRBJ2-5	-	CASSGGAGETQYF	TGTGCCAGCTCCGGGGGGGCGGGAGAGACCCAGTACTTC
TRBV5-1	-	TRBJ1-2	few	CASSPTFYGYTF	TGCGCCAGCAGCCCGACTTTCTATGGCTACACCTTC
TRBV27	TRBD1	TRBJ2-3	-	CASRAGQGPDTQYF	TGTGCCAGCAGAGCGGGACAGGGTCCCGATACGCAGTATTTT
TRBV19	TRBD2	TRBJ2-3	few	CASSIGGGVAGRLDTQYF	TGTGCCAGTAGTATAGGAGGGGGGGTAGCGGGAAGATTAGATACGCAGTATTTT
TRBV7-6	TRBD1	TRBJ1-5	few	CASSSEQGYNQPQHF	TGTGCCAGCAGCTCCGAACAGGGGTACAATCAGCCCCAGCATTTT
TRBV2	-	TRBJ1-2	few	CASRNGGERYGYTF	TGTGCCAGCAGGAACGGGGGGGAGAGGTATGGCTACACCTTC
TRBV18	TRBD2	TRBJ2-7	-	CASTESGGEREQYF	TGTGCCAGCACCGAAAGCGGGGGGGAGAGAGAGCAGTACTTC
TRBV9	TRBD1	TRBJ2-7	few	CASGTASYEQYF	TGTGCCAGCGGGACAGCGTCCTACGAGCAGTACTTC
TRBV10-3	-	TRBJ2-1	-	CATRGADNEQFF	TGTGCCACCCGGGGAGCGGACAATGAGCAGTTCTTC